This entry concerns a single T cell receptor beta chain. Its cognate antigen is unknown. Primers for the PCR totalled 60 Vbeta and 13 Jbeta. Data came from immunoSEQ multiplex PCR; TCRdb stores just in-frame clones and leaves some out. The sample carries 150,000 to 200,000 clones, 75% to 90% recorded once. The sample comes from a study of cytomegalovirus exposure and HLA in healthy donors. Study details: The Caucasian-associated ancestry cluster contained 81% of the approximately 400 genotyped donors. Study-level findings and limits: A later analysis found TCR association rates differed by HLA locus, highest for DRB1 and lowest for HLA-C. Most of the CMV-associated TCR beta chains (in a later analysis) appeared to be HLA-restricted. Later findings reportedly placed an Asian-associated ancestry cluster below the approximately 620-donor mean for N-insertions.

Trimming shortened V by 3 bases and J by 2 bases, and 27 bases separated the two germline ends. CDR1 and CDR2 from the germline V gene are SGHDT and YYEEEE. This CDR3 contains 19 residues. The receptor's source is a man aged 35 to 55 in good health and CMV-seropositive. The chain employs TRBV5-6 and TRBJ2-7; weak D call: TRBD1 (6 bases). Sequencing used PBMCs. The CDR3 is CASSYLGPHRADRAYEQYF. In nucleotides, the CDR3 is TGTGCCAGCAGCTACTTGGGTCCCCACAGGGCAGATCGGGCCTACGAGCAGTACTTC.